This T cell receptor beta chain was obtained from a study of shared clonotypes between healthy human individuals. An even split of each subset's genomic DNA across several immunoSEQ plates was performed. The data were produced by immunoSEQ multiplex PCR, yet TCRdb's version contains in-frame clones alone and is incomplete. The sample records about 2.4 million clones, approximately 93% being singletons. The material sequenced was naive CD4+ T cells from PBMCs. Stated subset: CD45RA+ positively selected. The receptor's source is a man in his late teens or twenties in good health. Some clones in this sample may be carry-over from other donors' samples.

CDR3 region: CASSLQGARTSYEQYF. The DNA of the CDR3 is TGTGCCAGCAGTTTACAGGGGGCGCGAACCTCCTACGAGCAGTACTTC. This chain joins TRBV28 and TRBJ2-7; 8 bases are a match to TRBD1. Per germline, CDR1 MDHEN and CDR2 SYDVKM. The CDR3 spans 16 residues. Unmatched junction bases numbered 6, after V lost 2 bases and J lost 0 bases.